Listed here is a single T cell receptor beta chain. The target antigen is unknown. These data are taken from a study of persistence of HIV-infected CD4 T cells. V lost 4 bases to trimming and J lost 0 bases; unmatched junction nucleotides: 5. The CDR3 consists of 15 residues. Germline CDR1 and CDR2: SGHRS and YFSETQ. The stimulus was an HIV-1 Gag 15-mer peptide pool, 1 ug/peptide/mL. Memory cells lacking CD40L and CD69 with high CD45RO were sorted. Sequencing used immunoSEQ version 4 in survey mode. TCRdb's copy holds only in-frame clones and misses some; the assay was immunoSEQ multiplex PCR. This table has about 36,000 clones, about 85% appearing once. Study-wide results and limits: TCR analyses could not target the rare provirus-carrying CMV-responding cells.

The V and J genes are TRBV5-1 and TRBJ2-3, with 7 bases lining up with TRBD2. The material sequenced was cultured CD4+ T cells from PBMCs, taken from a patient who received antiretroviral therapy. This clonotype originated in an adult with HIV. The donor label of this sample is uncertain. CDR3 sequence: CASSNPAGSTDTQYF. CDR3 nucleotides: TGCGCCAGCAGCAACCCAGCGGGGAGCACAGATACGCAGTATTTT.